This T cell receptor beta chain was observed in a study of radiotherapy plus CTLA-4 blockade in lung cancer. Study information: Among enrolled patients, less than 20% responded and 25% to 35% achieved disease control.

Turning to this clone: As yet, its antigen is unknown.

The study, taken as a whole, reports: Blood saw expansion of tumor-derived TCR clones after radiotherapy plus ipilimumab.

Germline V gene sequence: CDR1 LNHDA, CDR2 SQIVND (reference sequence). The CDR3 runs 19 residues. V trimming: 3 bases; J trimming: 2 bases; junction bases outside the gene matches: 15. Only in-frame clones appear in the TCRdb table, and some are missing; sequencing was by immunoSEQ multiplex PCR. The sample shows roughly 63,000 clones, 65% to 80% of them seen only once. Here the sequenced sample was peripheral blood, taken from a patient treated with radiotherapy plus ipilimumab. The J gene is TRBJ1-3, the V gene TRBV19, with TRBD1 identical over 8 bases. The source of this sequence is a human donor with non-small cell lung cancer whose response to radiotherapy plus ipilimumab could not be evaluated. The CDR3 sequence: CASSIIADDDRGTGNTIYF. In nucleotides, the CDR3 is TGTGCCAGTAGTATCATAGCGGATGATGACAGGGGTACTGGAAACACCATATATTTT.